Listed here are 18 T cell receptor beta chains from one sample, sequenced in a study of PD-1 and CTLA-4 blockade in melanoma. TCRdb's copy holds only in-frame clones and misses some; the assay was immunoSEQ multiplex PCR. Of about 16,000 clones listed, 70% to 80% are singletons. The specimen comprised CD8+ T cells from peripheral blood, sampled from a patient given anti-PD-1 treatment. The origin of the receptors is a human donor with melanoma.

The rearrangement joins TRBV27 to TRBJ1-5; D unresolved. The germline V gene encodes CDR1 MNHEY and CDR2 SMNVEV (reference sequence). V was pared by 1 base and J by 0 bases, with 10 bases between. The CDR3 length is 16 residues. The CDR3 sequence: CASSLLGFDSNQPQHF. Written as DNA, the CDR3 is TGTGCCAGCAGTTTATTGGGCTTCGATAGCAATCAGCCCCAGCATTTT.

The rearrangement uses TRBV13 and TRBJ1-1; D call uncertain. This CDR3 region has 15 residues. The V gene lost 2 bases and the J gene lost 4 bases, with 14 bases spanning the gap. Germline V CDR1 and CDR2: PRHDT, FYEKMQ (reference sequence). In nucleotides, the CDR3 is TGTGCCAGCAGCTTAATCGGCCAAGGGTCCACTGAAGCTTTCTTT. This sequence encodes CASSLIGQGSTEAFF.

This chain's CDR3 is CAWSVGISGNTIYF. As DNA, the CDR3 is TGTGCCTGGAGTGTGGGTATCTCTGGAAACACCATATATTTT. The V gene is TRBV30, the J gene TRBJ1-3; D gene unclear. Trimming stripped 0 bases from V and 0 bases from J, with 6 bases between. CDR3 length: 14 residues. CDR1 and CDR2 (germline): GTSNPN, SVGIG (reference sequence).

J is TRBJ2-1 and V is TRBV30; D not resolved. The CDR3 length is 15 residues. V dropped 0 bases and J dropped 2 bases, with 11 bases sitting between them. Germline loops: CDR1 GTSNPN, CDR2 SVGIG (reference sequence). The CDR3 protein is CAWSVQGVPYNEQFF. The CDR3 DNA sequence: TGTGCCTGGAGTGTACAAGGCGTACCCTACAATGAGCAGTTCTTC.

The chain uses TRBV27 and TRBJ1-1, with a tentative D call TRBD1 (5 bases). Germline CDR1 is MNHEY and CDR2 is SMNVEV (reference sequence). Trimming pared 2 bases from V and 1 base from J, leaving 11 bases between. The CDR3 runs 15 residues. CDR3 nucleotides: TGTGCCAGCAGTTTACAAGCAGGGTGGAACACTGAAGCTTTCTTT. Translation: CASSLQAGWNTEAFF.

This chain joins TRBV6-6 and TRBJ2-5; TRBD2 matches 7 bases. V trimming: 2 bases; J trimming: 4 bases; junction bases outside the gene matches: 10. Germline values: CDR1 MNHNY, CDR2 SVGAGI (reference sequence). The CDR3 runs to 16 residues. This CDR3 is CASSYESGGLRETQYF. As DNA, the CDR3 is TGTGCCAGCAGTTACGAGTCGGGGGGATTGAGAGAGACCCAGTACTTC.

The chain is built from TRBV29-1 and TRBJ1-1; 9 positions match TRBD1. The CDR3 sequence is 14 residues long. Trimming took 5 bases from V and 1 from J; bases not matched to a gene: 5. Germline CDR1 reads SQVTM; CDR2 reads ANQGSEA. Written as DNA, the CDR3 is TGCAGCGTTACCGGGACAGGGTCGAACACTGAAGCTTTCTTT. Protein product: CSVTGTGSNTEAFF.

V and J are TRBV6-5 and TRBJ2-1; no clear D gene. The CDR3 is made up of 15 amino acids. V was clipped by 5 bases and J by 4 bases, with 15 bases between them. Germline V gene data show CDR1 as MNHEY and CDR2 as SVGAGI. Here the CDR3 reads CASSPEPPRYNEQFF. CDR3 in DNA: TGTGCCAGCAGTCCTGAGCCCCCGAGGTACAATGAGCAGTTCTTC.

The chain combines TRBV7-9 with TRBJ2-4, with D unclear. Germline V gene data show CDR1 as SEHNR and CDR2 as FQNEAQ (reference sequence). Trimming cost V 1 base and J 8 bases, with 12 bases left between them. This CDR3 contains 14 residues. The CDR3 DNA reads as TGTGCCAGCAGCTTAGATGAATTATACGACATTCAGTACTTC. Translation: CASSLDELYDIQYF. The whole variable domain, remainder taken from reference TRBV7-9 and TRBJ2-4, is DTGVSQNPRHKITKRGQNVTFRCDPISEHNRLYWYRQTLGQGPEFLTYFQNEAQLEKSRLLSDRFSAERPKGSFSTLEIQRTEQGDSAMYLCASSLDELYDIQYFGAGTRLSVL.

This chain connects TRBV27 to TRBJ2-1, with D uncertain. The CDR3 is 12 residues long. Trimming took off 1 base at V and 7 bases at J, with 5 bases between the two ends. Germline lookup yields CDR1 MNHEY and CDR2 SMNVEV (reference sequence). CDR3 coding DNA: TGTGCCAGCAGTTTATTCGGGAATGAGCAGTTCTTC. Its protein product is CASSLFGNEQFF.

V usage is TRBV10-2 and J usage is TRBJ1-5; no clear D. The germline CDR1 and CDR2 sequences are WSHSY and SAAADI. The CDR3 is made up of 13 amino acids. With 3 bases removed from V and 0 bases from J, the gap between germline ends came to 3 bases. The CDR3 nucleotides read TGCGCCAGCAGTGACATTAGCAATCAGCCCCAGCATTTT. Translation gives CASSDISNQPQHF.

This chain connects TRBV6-5 to TRBJ2-2; 8 nucleotides agree with TRBD1. This CDR3 contains 15 residues. CDR1 MNHEY and CDR2 SVGAGI come from the germline V gene. Trimming took 2 bases from V and 7 from J; bases not matched to a gene: 6. The CDR3 coding sequence is TGTGCCAGCAGTTACGGTCAGGGGGCCGGCGGGGAGCTGTTTTTT. Protein product: CASSYGQGAGGELFF.

This chain connects TRBV6-5 to TRBJ2-1, with D unresolved. CDR1 is MNHEY and CDR2 is SVGAGI in the germline V gene. The CDR3 runs to 13 residues. Trimming removed 5 bases at V and 7 bases at J, with 12 bases between. The CDR3 is CASSLFQGNEQFF. The CDR3 bases are TGTGCCAGCAGTCTGTTCCAAGGAAATGAGCAGTTCTTC.

This clone was counted a few times. This chain uses TRBV29-1 with TRBJ1-2; 8 positions match TRBD1. This CDR3 contains 15 residues. Germline V gene data show CDR1 as SQVTM and CDR2 as ANQGSEA. Losses at the gene ends were 3 bases for V and 0 bases for J; bases not matched to a gene: 6. The CDR3 DNA is TGCAGCGTTGAGACGCGACAGGGGCCTAACTATGGCTACACCTTC. Its translation: CSVETRQGPNYGYTF.

This clone was detected once. The chain carries TRBV2 and TRBJ2-7; 8 positions agree with TRBD1. The J segment lost 2 bases and the V segment lost 5 bases, leaving 8 bases of the junction unmatched. The CDR3 is 15 residues long. Germline values: CDR1 SNHLY, CDR2 FYNNEI. CDR3 nucleotide sequence: TGTGCCAGCAGTTCCGGGACAGGAGTAACCTACGAGCAGTACTTC. Translating gives CASSSGTGVTYEQYF. The full variable domain, completed using reference TRBV2 and TRBJ2-7, is EPEVTQTPSHQVTQMGQEVILRCVPISNHLYFYWYRQILGQKVEFLVSFYNNEISEKSEIFDDQFSVERPDGSNFTLKIRSTKLEDSAMYFCASSSGTGVTYEQYFGPGTRLTVT.

V is TRBV21-1 and J is TRBJ1-2. TRBV21-1 is listed as a pseudogene. The CDR3 spans 14 residues. The CDR3 bases are TGTGCCAGCAGCAAAGGTATGTCATACTATGGCTACACCTTC. This codes for CASSKGMSYYGYTF.

The V gene is TRBV11-2, the J gene TRBJ2-5, with 8 bases matching TRBD2. V gave up 1 base and J gave up 4 bases; unmatched junction bases: 5. Germline values: CDR1 SGHAT, CDR2 FQNNGV. The CDR3 is 15 residues long. CDR3 in DNA: TGTGCCAGCAGCTTAGTAGCAGGGACTAGAGAGACCCAGTACTTC. It encodes CASSLVAGTRETQYF.

The rearrangement uses TRBV9 and TRBJ2-7; weak D call: TRBD2 (6 bases). Trimming removed 4 bases at V and 5 bases at J, with 19 bases between. Germline CDR1 reads SGDLS; CDR2 reads YYNGEE. The length of the CDR3 is 15 residues. CDR3 coding DNA: TGTGCCAGCAGCTTTCGGGACTCTCAAGACCACGAGCAGTACTTC. This encodes CASSFRDSQDHEQYF.